This T cell receptor (beta chain) was identified during a study of blood T cell repertoires in COVID-19. CDR3 length: 11 amino acids. The V segment lost 11 bases and the J segment 4 bases; nucleotides outside the gene matches: 1. Germline CDR1 is MNHEY and CDR2 is SMNVEV (reference sequence). Only in-frame clones appear in the TCRdb table, and some are missing; sequencing was by immunoSEQ multiplex PCR. The sample lists about 150,000 clones; roughly nine tenths were seen once. The sequence derives from a middle-aged woman with acute or convalescent COVID-19. J is TRBJ2-3 and V is TRBV27; 9 nucleotides agree with TRBD2. The sample was peripheral blood. The CDR3 region has the DNA TGTGCCGCGGGGGGGCCAGATACGCAGTATTTT. Translation: CAAGGPDTQYF.